These 29 T cell receptor beta chains were all obtained from the same sample, sequenced in a study of T cells expressing NK-cell markers. One entry per CDR3 protein, without DNA, is what TCRdb gives after re-calling the 5' RACE reads. The specimen's table records about 550,000 distinct CDR3 sequences. The source material was blood T cells: a sorted CD56 or NKG2C T cell subset, CD4+ or CD8+ T cells, or bulk PBMC T cells (not recorded which). The origin of the receptors is a young man in good health.

V gene TRBV9 combines with J gene TRBJ1-2; TCRdb lists TRBD1, though no DNA is available to test this call. The CDR3 consists of 15 residues. Per germline, CDR1 SGDLS and CDR2 YYNGEE. The CDR3 loop is CASSVGGQRHYGYTF.

CDR3 residues: CASSATGLNEKLFF. The chain has TRBV9 and TRBJ1-4; TCRdb proposes TRBD1, but this gene call is untestable without DNA. Per germline, CDR1 SGDLS and CDR2 YYNGEE. The CDR3 runs to 14 residues.

The V gene is TRBV5-1, the J gene TRBJ1-4; TCRdb picks TRBD1, but there is no DNA to check that call. CDR1 is SGHRS, CDR2 YFSETQ, per germline. The CDR3 spans 15 residues. The CDR3 loop is CASSLETGLYGKLFF.

The V and J genes are TRBV7-9 and TRBJ2-1; without DNA, the TCRdb call of TRBD1 cannot be checked. The CDR3 totals 14 residues. In germline, CDR1 is SEHNR, CDR2 FQNEAQ (reference sequence). This chain's CDR3 is CASSDRTGYNEQFF.

The chain carries TRBV29-1 and TRBJ2-2; without DNA, the TCRdb call of TRBD1 cannot be checked. The germline V gene has CDR1 SQVTM and CDR2 ANQGSEA. The CDR3 is made up of 15 amino acids. CDR3 sequence: CSGYRTGLDTGELFF.

The rearrangement uses TRBV20-1 and TRBJ2-3; TCRdb names TRBD2, which stays unverified in the absence of DNA. The CDR3 spans 17 residues. Germline lookup yields CDR1 DFQATT and CDR2 SNEGSKA (reference sequence). The CDR3 sequence: CSARDFGTSGSRNTQYF.

The rearrangement joins TRBV3-1 to TRBJ1-5; TCRdb selects TRBD1, and the lack of DNA leaves this call unchecked. The CDR3 spans 15 residues. Germline V CDR1 and CDR2: LGHDT, YNNKEL (reference sequence). The chain's CDR3 is CASSQRDRVDQPQHF. Complete variable domain (other parts from reference TRBV3-1 and TRBJ1-5): DTAVSQTPKYLVTQMGNDKSIKCEQNLGHDTMYWYKQDSKKFLKIMFSYNNKELIINETVPNRFSPKSPDKAHLNLHINSLELGDSAVYFCASSQRDRVDQPQHFGDGTRLSIL.

The chain is built from TRBV2 and TRBJ2-1; TCRdb indicates TRBD2, and absent DNA this call remains unverified. This CDR3 is 19 amino acids long. Germline V lookup: CDR1 SNHLY, CDR2 FYNNEI. CDR3 in amino acids: CASIYRLAGEASSYNEQFF.

The CDR3 loop is CASSPQRTGDAEQYF. The chain joins TRBV18 to TRBJ2-7; the TCRdb call, TRBD1, lacks DNA for checking. This CDR3 comprises 15 residues. Germline V gene data show CDR1 as KGHSH and CDR2 as LQKENI.

The genes are TRBV7-8 and TRBJ1-5; as DNA is missing, the TRBD1 call by TCRdb cannot be tested. Germline V CDR1 and CDR2: SGHVS, FQNEAQ. The CDR3 contains 18 residues. The CDR3 sequence: CASSLWGDREGGNQPQHF.

This chain connects TRBV29-1 to TRBJ2-5; TCRdb's D gene call, TRBD2, goes unchecked for lack of DNA. The germline CDR1 and CDR2 sequences are SQVTM and ANQGSEA. CDR3 length equals 19 residues. The CDR3 here is CSVGGSFWSGSPEGETQYF.

The V gene is TRBV5-1, the J gene TRBJ2-4. The CDR3 contains 15 residues. Germline loops: CDR1 SGHRS, CDR2 YFSETQ. This CDR3 reads CASSPLFGHQNIQYF.

The V call is TRBV10-2, the J call TRBJ1-5. The CDR3 is made up of 15 amino acids. Germline lookup yields CDR1 WSHSY and CDR2 SAAADI. The CDR3 sequence is CASSDPGLGEQPQHF.

The V gene is TRBV5-5, the J gene TRBJ2-2; TCRdb designates TRBD2, a call that cannot be tested without DNA. Germline assignment: CDR1 SGHKS and CDR2 YYEKEE (reference sequence). The CDR3 is 13 amino acids. CDR3 in amino acids: CASTPRGVGELFF.

V gene TRBV12-3 or TRBV12-4 combines with J gene TRBJ2-2; TCRdb's D gene call, TRBD2, goes unchecked for lack of DNA. The CDR3 runs 17 residues. CDR3 amino acids: CASSFPPLAGIPGELFF.

The rearrangement links TRBV15 to TRBJ1-4. Germline assignment: CDR1 LNHNV and CDR2 YYDKDF (reference sequence). This CDR3 is 15 amino acids long. The CDR3 loop reads CATSPQKRDGEKLFF. Combining the CDR3 with reference TRBV15 and TRBJ1-4 gives the whole variable domain DAMVIQNPRYQVTQFGKPVTLSCSQTLNHNVMYWYQQKSSQAPKLLFHYYDKDFNNEADTPDNFQSRRPNTSFCFLDIRSPGLGDTAMYLCATSPQKRDGEKLFFGSGTQLSVL.

This chain links TRBV15 with TRBJ2-5; TCRdb selects TRBD1, and the lack of DNA leaves this call unchecked. CDR1 and CDR2 (germline): LNHNV, YYDKDF (reference sequence). This CDR3 contains 14 residues. The CDR3 sequence is CATSRIDRLETQYF.

The chain is built from TRBV7-9 and TRBJ1-1; absent DNA, TCRdb's TRBD1 call cannot be checked. This CDR3 comprises 15 residues. Looked up from germline, CDR1 is SEHNR and CDR2 is FQNEAQ (reference sequence). This chain's CDR3 is CASSLAQGARIEAFF.

The gene calls are TRBV6-1 and TRBJ1-2; TCRdb's D gene call, TRBD1, goes unchecked for lack of DNA. CDR1 MNHNS and CDR2 SASEGT come from the germline V gene. This CDR3 comprises 15 residues. This CDR3 reads CASSTGQGWAYGYTF.

The chain is built from TRBV24-1 and TRBJ2-1; TCRdb indicates TRBD2, and absent DNA this call remains unverified. CDR3 length: 16 amino acids. Germline V gene sequence: CDR1 KGHDR, CDR2 SFDVKD. CDR3 protein: CATGTSGATAYNEQFF.

The gene calls are TRBV11-2 and TRBJ2-7; TCRdb names TRBD1, which stays unverified in the absence of DNA. This CDR3 comprises 15 residues. Germline CDR1 and CDR2: SGHAT and FQNNGV. CDR3 loop: CASSPLQGADYEQYF.

V and J are TRBV24-1 and TRBJ2-7. Germline V gene sequence: CDR1 KGHDR, CDR2 SFDVKD. The CDR3 extends over 12 amino acids. CDR3 amino acids: CATSDYRQEQYF.

V gene TRBV29-1 combines with J gene TRBJ2-1; checking the TCRdb D call of TRBD2 is not possible without DNA. Germline lookup yields CDR1 SQVTM and CDR2 ANQGSEA. CDR3 size: 15 residues. The chain's CDR3 is CSVPRLAGLYNEQFF.

V is TRBV29-1 and J is TRBJ1-2. The CDR3 is made up of 12 amino acids. CDR1 is SQVTM and CDR2 is ANQGSEA in the germline V gene. CDR3 sequence: CSVAHTNYGYTF.

V is TRBV9 and J is TRBJ2-5; the D call from TCRdb, TRBD1, cannot be confirmed without DNA. The CDR3 has 15 residues. Germline values: CDR1 SGDLS, CDR2 YYNGEE. CDR3 residues: CASSVAGAIQETQYF.

The chain combines TRBV7-8 with TRBJ1-5; there is no DNA to check the TCRdb D call of TRBD1. CDR1 and CDR2 from the germline V gene are SGHVS and FQNEAQ. The CDR3 loop spans 15 amino acids. The CDR3 loop is CASSVLAGGDMAQHF.

The V call is TRBV12-5, the J call TRBJ2-7; the D call from TCRdb, TRBD1, cannot be confirmed without DNA. CDR1 and CDR2 (germline): LGHNT, FRNRAP. The CDR3 consists of 12 residues. The CDR3 loop reads CASGAPGGEQYF.

V and J are TRBV12-3 or TRBV12-4 and TRBJ2-1; TCRdb outputs TRBD2, but without DNA this stays unchecked. The CDR3 contains 12 residues. The CDR3: CASTIRDSVRFF.

CDR3 protein: CANTRGDTQYF. The rearrangement links TRBV27 to TRBJ2-3; there is no DNA to check the TCRdb D call of TRBD1. This CDR3 comprises 11 residues. The germline V gene encodes CDR1 MNHEY and CDR2 SMNVEV (reference sequence).